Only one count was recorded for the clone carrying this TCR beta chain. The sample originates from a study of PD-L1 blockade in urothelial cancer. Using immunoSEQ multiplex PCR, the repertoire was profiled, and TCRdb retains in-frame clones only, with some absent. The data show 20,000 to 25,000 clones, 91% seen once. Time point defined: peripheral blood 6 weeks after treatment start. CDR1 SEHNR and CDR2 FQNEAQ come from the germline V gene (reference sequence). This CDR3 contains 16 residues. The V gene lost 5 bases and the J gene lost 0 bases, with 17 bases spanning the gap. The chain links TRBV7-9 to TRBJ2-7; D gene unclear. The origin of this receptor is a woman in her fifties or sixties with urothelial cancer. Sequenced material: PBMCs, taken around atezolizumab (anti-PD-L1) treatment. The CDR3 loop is CASSDTGSPSSYEQYF. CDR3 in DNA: TGTGCCAGCAGCGATACCGGGTCCCCGAGCTCCTACGAGCAGTACTTC. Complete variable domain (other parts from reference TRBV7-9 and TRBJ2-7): DTGVSQNPRHKITKRGQNVTFRCDPISEHNRLYWYRQTLGQGPEFLTYFQNEAQLEKSRLLSDRFSAERPKGSFSTLEIQRTEQGDSAMYLCASSDTGSPSSYEQYFGPGTRLTVT.